A single sample gave rise to the 9 T cell receptor beta chains below, sequenced in a study of radiotherapy plus CTLA-4 blockade in lung cancer. The table came from immunoSEQ multiplex PCR; TCRdb's copy has only in-frame clones and leaves some out. This sample yields about 80,000 clones, of which about 80% are seen a single time; approximately 0.8% belongs to the top ten. Sample: peripheral blood, taken from a patient treated with radiotherapy plus ipilimumab. All receptors derive from a human donor with non-small cell lung cancer who had stable disease on radiotherapy plus ipilimumab.

The V gene is TRBV7-3, the J gene TRBJ1-6; TRBD1 is a possible D gene (5 bases). V lost 3 bases, J lost 7 bases, and 13 bases lay in between. The CDR3 covers 15 residues. Germline CDR1 SGHTA, CDR2 FQGTGA. CDR3 amino acids: CASSFTGTENSPLHF. The CDR3 DNA reads as TGTGCCAGCAGCTTTACCGGGACTGAGAATTCACCCCTCCACTTT.

This chain joins TRBV29-1 and TRBJ2-7; 8 nucleotides match TRBD1. V lost 4 bases, J lost 3 bases, and 8 bases stayed unmatched. Per the germline V gene, CDR1 is SQVTM and CDR2 is ANQGSEA. This CDR3 has 14 amino acids. The CDR3 spells CSVVTQGEYYEQYF. The CDR3 DNA sequence: TGCAGCGTTGTGACACAGGGGGAATACTACGAGCAGTACTTC.

The rearrangement uses TRBV2 and TRBJ1-5, with D unresolved. Trimming shortened V by 2 bases and J by 4 bases, and 15 bases separated the two germline ends. The CDR3 contains 16 residues. CDR1 SNHLY and CDR2 FYNNEI come from the germline V gene. CDR3 loop: CASSEQEEPKNQPQHF. As DNA, the CDR3 is TGTGCCAGCAGTGAACAGGAGGAGCCGAAGAATCAGCCCCAGCATTTT. Combining the CDR3 with reference TRBV2 and TRBJ1-5 gives the whole variable domain EPEVTQTPSHQVTQMGQEVILRCVPISNHLYFYWYRQILGQKVEFLVSFYNNEISEKSEIFDDQFSVERPDGSNFTLKIRSTKLEDSAMYFCASSEQEEPKNQPQHFGDGTRLSIL.

V usage is TRBV27 and J usage is TRBJ2-7; 7 positions match TRBD1. This CDR3 has 12 amino acids. CDR1 is MNHEY and CDR2 is SMNVEV in the germline V gene (reference sequence). J lost 7 bases, V lost 6 bases, and 6 bases had no gene match. CDR3 protein: CASSQQGREQYF. DNA of the CDR3: TGTGCCAGCAGCCAACAGGGGCGGGAGCAGTACTTC.

The V gene is TRBV7-2, the J gene TRBJ2-7; D gene unclear. Trimming left V 5 bases short and J 0 bases short, with 5 bases between. This CDR3 has 12 residues. Looked up from germline, CDR1 is SGHTA and CDR2 is FQGNSA. The CDR3 loop is CASSRSSYEQYF. CDR3 sequence (DNA): TGTGCCAGCAGCCGAAGCTCCTACGAGCAGTACTTC.

The chain carries TRBV9 and TRBJ1-4; D perhaps matches TRBD1 (5 bases). The CDR3 runs 15 residues. The germline gives CDR1 SGDLS, CDR2 YYNGEE. V lost 3 bases and J 8 bases, leaving 17 bases between the germline ends. The chain's CDR3 is CASSASSGNSEKLFF. The CDR3 DNA reads TGTGCCAGCAGCGCCTCCTCAGGGAACTCGGAAAAACTGTTTTTT.

The chain carries TRBV25-1 and TRBJ1-4; D is uncertain. V dropped 4 bases and J dropped 3 bases, with 9 bases sitting between them. This CDR3 region has 14 residues. Germline V gene lookup returns CDR1 MGHDK and CDR2 SYGVNS. The CDR3 sequence is CASSGKGPNEKLFF. The CDR3 DNA is TGTGCCAGCAGTGGTAAAGGCCCTAATGAAAAACTGTTTTTT.

The chain combines TRBV5-1 with TRBJ2-3; 9 nucleotides line up with TRBD2. There are 16 residues in the CDR3. Germline CDR1 is SGHRS and CDR2 is YFSETQ. The V segment lost 0 bases and the J segment 6 bases; nucleotides outside the gene matches: 8. The CDR3 here is CASSLVLRGGLDTQYF. Here the CDR3 DNA reads TGCGCCAGCAGCTTGGTTTTGCGGGGGGGCCTGGATACGCAGTATTTT.

A few counts support this clone. The rearrangement joins TRBV6-5 to TRBJ1-5; perhaps TRBD1 as D (5 bases). The V gene lost 0 bases and the J gene lost 4 bases, with 13 bases spanning the gap. The CDR3 consists of 16 residues. Germline V CDR1 and CDR2: MNHEY, SVGAGI. The CDR3 DNA follows: TGTGCCAGCAGTTACTCACAGGCCACTTTAAATCAGCCCCAGCATTTT. Translating gives CASSYSQATLNQPQHF.